Sequencing of this T cell receptor (beta chain) was carried out in a study of blood T cell repertoires in COVID-19. The wider study: There were acute and convalescent COVID-19 samples, and they came from the United States, Italy and Spain. PBMCs, B-cell-depleted T cells, or T cells provided the cDNA or gDNA that made up the material.

The junction had 5 bases not matched to a gene; V was cut back by 4 bases and J by 4 bases. The germline CDR1 and CDR2 sequences are SNHLY and FYNNEI. There are 15 residues in the CDR3. How the authors handled the data: Scientists estimated how many nucleated cells there were by amplifying reference gene primers. The repertoire was sequenced with immunoSEQ multiplex PCR; TCRdb's copy has only in-frame clones and lacks some. Clonal size and the V and J genes are those of that table, whereas D and trimming came from the DNA. The table lists roughly 80,000 clones, 70% to 90% of them singletons. The receptor was derived from a woman of 80 years or more with acute or convalescent COVID-19. This sequence joins TRBV2 and TRBJ2-3; 10 nucleotides align to TRBD2. Source material: peripheral blood. The CDR3 is CASSALTSGPDTQYF. CDR3 DNA sequence: TGTGCCAGCAGTGCCCTGACTAGCGGGCCAGATACGCAGTATTTT.